These 7 T cell receptor beta chains originate from one sample sequenced in a study of T-cell memory formation after mild COVID-19. TCRdb processed the 5' RACE reads anew with MiXCR; each CDR3 protein has one entry. The sample holds under 200,000 distinct CDR3 sequences, about 28% seen once. The specimen sequenced was PBMCs or a T cell subset sorted from them (not recorded which). The receptors originated from an adult woman who had mild COVID-19 (a few samples of this study predate the infection). Cell type and time point are not known.

In this sample, this clonotype is medium-sized. The chain employs TRBV19 and TRBJ2-2, with TRBD2 as a possible D gene (6 bases). The V and J ends lost 5 bases and 7 bases respectively, with 17 bases between them. This CDR3 spans 15 amino acids. The germline V gene has CDR1 LNHDA and CDR2 SQIVND (reference sequence). This chain's CDR3 is CASSPGTFLLGELFF. The CDR3 nucleotides are TGTGCCAGTAGTCCCGGGACTTTCTTACTCGGGGAGCTGTTTTTT.

This clonotype has a handful of counts. The chain links TRBV7-3 to TRBJ1-6, with 9 bases matching TRBD1. The V and J ends lost 4 bases and 9 bases, in that order; junction bases with no gene match: 4. Germline V gene data show CDR1 as SGHTA and CDR2 as FQGTGA. The CDR3 length is 14 residues. The CDR3 is CASSSTGGGSPLHF. The CDR3 nucleotides read TGTGCCAGCAGCTCAACAGGGGGCGGTTCACCCCTCCACTTT.

This clonotype came up many times. The gene calls are TRBV12-3 or TRBV12-4 and TRBJ1-3; the match to TRBD1 covers 8 bases. J lost 2 bases, V lost 7 bases, and 7 bases had no gene match. This CDR3 has 15 amino acids. Here the CDR3 DNA reads TGTGCCAGCAACCCGACAGGGGAGGCTGGAAACACCATATATTTT. Encoded protein: CASNPTGEAGNTIYF.

This clonotype has just a few counts. The chain couples TRBV27 to TRBJ2-5; 7 bases match TRBD1. V gave up 2 bases and J gave up 4 bases; unmatched junction bases: 7. Germline V gene data show CDR1 as MNHEY and CDR2 as SMNVEV (reference sequence). The CDR3 length is 15 residues. The CDR3, as DNA: TGTGCCAGCAGTTTAAGGGGGCGAGACGGAGAGACCCAGTACTTC. It is translated as CASSLRGRDGETQYF.

This clonotype has more than one count but fewer than ten. The chain carries TRBV25-1 and TRBJ1-3; D possibly corresponds to TRBD1 (6 bases). V lost 6 bases to trimming and J lost 4 bases, with 10 bases between them. The germline V gene encodes CDR1 MGHDK and CDR2 SYGVNS. This CDR3 spans 13 amino acids. The CDR3 reads CASSPTGGNTIYF. CDR3 nucleotide sequence: TGTGCCAGCAGCCCGACAGGCGGAAACACCATATATTTT.

The chain carries TRBV4-1 and TRBJ1-1, with D possibly matching TRBD1 (6 bases). The length of the CDR3 is 15 residues. Germline V CDR1 and CDR2: MGHRA, YSYEKL. The germline V and J ends were trimmed by 5 bases and 1 base, with 14 bases remaining between them. DNA of the CDR3: TGCGCCAGCAGCGAGAAGACAGGTTGGAACACTGAAGCTTTCTTT. This encodes CASSEKTGWNTEAFF.

This clonotype has a handful of counts. The genes are TRBV6-5 and TRBJ2-5; the match to TRBD2 covers 13 bases. The germline V gene encodes CDR1 MNHEY and CDR2 SVGAGI. After removal of 6 bases from V and 2 bases from J, the junction contained 6 bases not matched to a gene. The CDR3 spans 16 residues. CDR3 coding DNA: TGTGCCAGCAGCCCCGGGACTAGCGGGGTACAAGAGACCCAGTACTTC. Translation: CASSPGTSGVQETQYF.